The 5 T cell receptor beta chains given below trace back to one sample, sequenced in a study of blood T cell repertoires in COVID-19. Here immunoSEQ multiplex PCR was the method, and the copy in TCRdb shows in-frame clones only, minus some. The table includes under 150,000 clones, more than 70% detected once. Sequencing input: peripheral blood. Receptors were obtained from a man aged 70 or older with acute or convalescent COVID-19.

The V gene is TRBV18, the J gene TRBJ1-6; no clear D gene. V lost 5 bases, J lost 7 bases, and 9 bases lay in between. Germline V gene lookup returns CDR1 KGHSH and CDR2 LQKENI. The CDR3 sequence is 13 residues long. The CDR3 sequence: CASSSGLNSPLHF. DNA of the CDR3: TGTGCCAGCTCATCCGGACTCAATTCACCCCTCCACTTT.

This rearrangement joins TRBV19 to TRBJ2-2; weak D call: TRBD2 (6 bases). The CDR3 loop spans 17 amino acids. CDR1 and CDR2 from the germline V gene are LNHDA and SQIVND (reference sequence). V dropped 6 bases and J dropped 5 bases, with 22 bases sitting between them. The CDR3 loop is CASREARNPAGTGELFF. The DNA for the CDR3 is TGTGCCAGTAGGGAGGCCAGGAATCCTGCGGGGACCGGGGAGCTGTTTTTT. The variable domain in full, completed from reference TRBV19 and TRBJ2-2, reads DGGITQSPKYLFRKEGQNVTLSCEQNLNHDAMYWYRQDPGQGLRLIYYSQIVNDFQKGDIAEGYSVSREKKESFPLTVTSAQKNPTAFYLCASREARNPAGTGELFFGEGSRLTVL.

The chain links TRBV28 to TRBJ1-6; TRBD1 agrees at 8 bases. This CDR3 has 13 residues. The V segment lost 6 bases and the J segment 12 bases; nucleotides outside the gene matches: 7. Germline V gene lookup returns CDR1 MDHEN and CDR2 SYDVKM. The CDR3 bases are TGTGCCAGCAGCTGGGACAGGTGGGGACCCCTCCACTTT. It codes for CASSWDRWGPLHF.

CDR3 amino acids: CASSPIDRINYGYTF. The CDR3 DNA reads as TGTGCCAGCAGCCCCATCGACAGGATTAACTATGGCTACACCTTC. This chain joins TRBV5-4 and TRBJ1-2; possible D gene TRBD1, 6 bases. Deletions cut 4 bases from V and 1 base from J, with 14 bases between. Per germline, CDR1 SGHNT and CDR2 YYREEE (reference sequence). The CDR3 length is 15 residues.

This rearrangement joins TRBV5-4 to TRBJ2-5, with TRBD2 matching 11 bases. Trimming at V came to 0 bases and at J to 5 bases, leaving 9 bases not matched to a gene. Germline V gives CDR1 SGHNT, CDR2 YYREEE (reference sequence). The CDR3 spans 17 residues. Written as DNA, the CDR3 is TGTGCCAGCAGCTTGGGGACTATAGCGGGGGGGCTCGAGACCCAGTACTTC. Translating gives CASSLGTIAGGLETQYF.